In this sample, the clone carrying this T cell receptor (beta chain) turned up a few times. Its antigen is unidentified. V gave up 4 bases and J gave up 5 bases; unmatched junction bases: 11. Germline V gene sequence: CDR1 SGHNT, CDR2 YYREEE (reference sequence). This CDR3 is built from 15 residues. The source of the sample is a study of T cells in Graves' hyperthyroidism and ophthalmopathy. RNA transcripts served as the template for amplifying TCR beta CDR3 regions. HTBI primers drove first-round RT-PCR of the TCR CDR3. TCRdb re-called the multiplex PCR reads with MiXCR, one entry per CDR3 protein. Of about 580,000 distinct CDR3 sequences listed, 46% are singletons. The study's findings and limits: Stable hyperthyroidism was told apart from ophthalmopathy by a model built on 13 V-J features.

Material for sequencing was peripheral blood or thyroid tissue (not recorded which). This TCR was sampled from a woman between 18 and 30 years old with Graves' hyperthyroidism. The chain is built from TRBV5-4 and TRBJ2-7; 8 bases map to TRBD1. Here the CDR3 DNA reads TGTGCCAGCAGCGGGGAGGACAGGGCCCCCCACGAGCAGTACTTC. Translated, it gives CASSGEDRAPHEQYF.